This T cell receptor (beta chain) was observed in a study of glioma-infiltrating T cells after dendritic cell vaccination. Study-wide results and limits: Longer survival after dendritic cell vaccination followed higher pretreatment TIL content.

Time point specified: after dendritic cell vaccination, including at tumor progression/relapse. The CDR3 spans 14 residues. The V and J ends lost 7 bases and 1 base respectively, with 13 bases between them. Germline V gene data show CDR1 as SNHLY and CDR2 as FYNNEI. The data were produced by immunoSEQ multiplex PCR, yet TCRdb's version contains in-frame clones alone and is incomplete. The sample lists 70,000 to 95,000 clones, about nine tenths occurring once. About this clone itself: Its antigen is undetermined.

This chain joins TRBV2 and TRBJ1-2; maybe TRBD1 (6 bases). This material consisted of blood, taken after dendritic cell vaccination. The clonotype was recovered from a human donor with glioblastoma. The CDR3 loop is CASMEDSNNYGYTF. For the CDR3, the DNA is TGTGCCAGCATGGAGGACAGCAATAACTATGGCTACACCTTC.